This TCR beta chain was recovered during a study of blood T cells in healthy people across ages. Findings and caveats of the study: A strong correlation between TCR beta diversity and naive T cell percentage was seen.

The sample holds a few counts of this clonotype. Its specificity is unknown. Trimming pared 1 base from V and 0 bases from J, leaving 19 bases between. The length of the CDR3 is 18 residues. CDR1 SGHTA and CDR2 FQGNSA come from the germline V gene. Donors were systemically healthy Caucasian individuals from Russia aged 6 to 90 years. PBMCs were isolated at a quantity of at least 7 million per sample. Primed by a sample-barcoded 5' primer and a J-beta primer mix, a second PCR proceeded for 7 to 11 cycles. A tag from a template-switch adaptor with 12 random nucleotides marked each cDNA molecule. TCRdb re-called the 5' RACE reads with MiXCR, one entry per CDR3 protein. Of hundreds of thousands of distinct CDR3 sequences in the sample, around 48% were seen once.

The sample comprised blood. J is TRBJ2-7 and V is TRBV7-2, with D maybe TRBD1 (5 bases). This sequence was found in a woman in her sixties or seventies in good health. This chain's CDR3 is CASSLVSSAGFHSYEQYF. The DNA of the CDR3 is TGTGCCAGCAGCTTAGTTTCGTCGGCAGGGTTCCACTCCTACGAGCAGTACTTC.